Presented here are 17 T cell receptor beta chains from one specimen sequenced in a study of neurological immune-mediated disorders. MiXCR, applied by TCRdb to the 5' RACE reads, yields one record per CDR3 protein. Among about 81,000 distinct CDR3 sequences listed, approximately 4.3% were seen once. The sample's time point: longitudinal time-point 3. Sequenced sample: PBMCs. These TCRs come from an older woman with multiple sclerosis.

This clonotype was recorded a few times. This chain joins TRBV3-1 and TRBJ2-5, with 12 nucleotides matching TRBD2. V lost 0 bases to trimming and J lost 3 bases; unmatched junction nucleotides: 14. The CDR3 has 20 amino acids. Germline V gene lookup returns CDR1 LGHDT and CDR2 YNNKEL (reference sequence). The CDR3 DNA is TGTGCCAGCAGCCAAGATCCTTCGGCCGGACTAGCGGGGACAAAAGAGACCCAGTACTTC. It is translated as CASSQDPSAGLAGTKETQYF.

This clonotype appeared a few times. J is TRBJ2-3 and V is TRBV27; D tentatively reads TRBD1 or TRBD2 (6 bases each). Germline CDR1 reads MNHEY; CDR2 reads SMNVEV (reference sequence). V was pared by 4 bases and J by 6 bases, with 14 bases between. This CDR3 is 14 amino acids long. CDR3 amino acids: CASSSNTGADTQYF. As DNA, the CDR3 is TGTGCCAGCAGTTCCAACACGGGGGCGGATACGCAGTATTTT.

This clonotype was counted at least ten times. The chain recombines TRBV9 with TRBJ2-1, with 9 bases fitting TRBD1. V dropped 0 bases and J dropped 6; count of bases not matched to a gene: 10. The CDR3 consists of 17 residues. The germline CDR1 and CDR2 sequences are SGDLS and YYNGEE. CDR3 sequence: CASSVGLGQGNGNEQFF. The CDR3 DNA sequence: TGTGCCAGCAGCGTAGGTCTCGGACAGGGGAACGGCAATGAGCAGTTCTTC.

This clonotype came up many times. The chain is built from TRBV15 and TRBJ1-4, with 8 bases fitting TRBD1. With V trimmed by 3 bases and J by 2 bases, 8 bases remained unmatched. The CDR3 length is 17 residues. CDR1 LNHNV and CDR2 YYDKDF come from the germline V gene (reference sequence). CDR3 DNA sequence: TGTGCCACCAGCAGCCCCGGACAGGGTTGGACTAATGAAAAACTGTTTTTT. Amino acid sequence: CATSSPGQGWTNEKLFF.

Many counts were recorded for this clonotype. J is TRBJ1-1 and V is TRBV5-1; D remains unclear. V lost 4 bases, J lost 0 bases, and 13 bases lay in between. Per the germline V gene, CDR1 is SGHRS and CDR2 is YFSETQ. There are 15 residues in the CDR3. The CDR3 reads CASSPAGGMNTEAFF. CDR3 DNA sequence: TGCGCCAGCAGCCCAGCCGGCGGGATGAACACTGAAGCTTTCTTT. Complete variable domain (other parts from reference TRBV5-1 and TRBJ1-1): KAGVTQTPRYLIKTRGQQVTLSCSPISGHRSVSWYQQTPGQGLQFLFEYFSETQRNKGNFPGRFSGRQFSNSRSEMNVSTLELGDSALYLCASSPAGGMNTEAFFGQGTRLTVV.

Many counts were recorded for this clonotype. The chain carries TRBV7-2 and TRBJ1-2; 10 nucleotides match TRBD1. The germline V gene has CDR1 SGHTA and CDR2 FQGNSA. CDR3 length: 13 residues. With 5 bases clipped from V and 7 bases from J, the junction kept 4 bases outside the gene matches. The CDR3 bases are TGTGCCAGCAGCACGACAGGGGGCTTTGGCTACACCTTC. Encoded protein: CASSTTGGFGYTF.

This clonotype occurred many times. This chain uses TRBV5-1 with TRBJ2-1; D is perhaps TRBD1 or TRBD2 (5 bases each). V dropped 3 bases and J dropped 3 bases, with 19 bases sitting between them. Germline CDR1 SGHRS, CDR2 YFSETQ. This CDR3 contains 17 residues. This chain's CDR3 is CASSWTGTFQNYNEQFF. The DNA of the CDR3 is TGCGCCAGCAGCTGGACCGGGACCTTCCAAAACTACAATGAGCAGTTCTTC.

This clonotype occurred many times. This chain joins TRBV4-1 and TRBJ2-5; D uncertain. From germline, CDR1 is MGHRA and CDR2 YSYEKL. The CDR3 totals 14 residues. Trimming cost V 1 base and J 1 base, with 7 bases left between them. The CDR3 coding sequence is TGCGCCAGCAGCCAAGCGGGTATCCAAGAGACCCAGTACTTC. Encoded protein: CASSQAGIQETQYF.

This clonotype was observed a few times. V usage is TRBV6-1 and J usage is TRBJ1-5; D is ambiguous. V was cut by 6 bases and J by 1 base, with 10 bases left in between. CDR1 MNHNS and CDR2 SASEGT come from the germline V gene. The CDR3 length is 14 residues. The CDR3 sequence is CASSPRVSNQPQHF. The CDR3 bases are TGTGCCAGCAGCCCCAGAGTCAGCAATCAGCCCCAGCATTTT.

This rearrangement joins TRBV5-4 to TRBJ2-1; 10 positions agree with TRBD1. The germline CDR1 and CDR2 sequences are SGHNT and YYREEE (reference sequence). This CDR3 contains 14 residues. V lost 5 bases, J lost 6 bases, and 5 bases stayed unmatched. The CDR3 spells CASSGTGVINEQFF. DNA of the CDR3: TGTGCCAGCAGTGGGACAGGGGTCATCAATGAGCAGTTCTTC.

V is TRBV18 and J is TRBJ2-1; D uncertain. Germline CDR1 KGHSH, CDR2 LQKENI. The germline V and J ends were trimmed by 3 bases and 5 bases, with 11 bases remaining between them. The CDR3 spans 14 residues. The CDR3 DNA reads as TGTGCCAGCTCACCGGGCGGTTATAACAATGAGCAGTTCTTC. Protein: CASSPGGYNNEQFF.

This clonotype was picked up many times. V and J are TRBV11-2 and TRBJ2-7; 7 bases map to TRBD1. This CDR3 has 15 amino acids. V was clipped by 1 base and J by 3 bases; unmatched bases: 6. Germline-derived CDR1 and CDR2 are SGHAT and FQNNGV. In DNA, the CDR3 is TGTGCCAGCAGCTTAGCTCTAGGGGGCGGCTACGAGCAGTACTTC. It codes for CASSLALGGGYEQYF.

This clonotype was picked up many times. The chain recombines TRBV20-1 with TRBJ1-5; D is perhaps TRBD1 (5 bases). The CDR3 has 12 amino acids. CDR1 DFQATT and CDR2 SNEGSKA come from the germline V gene (reference sequence). Between the trimmed V and J ends, which lost 3 bases and 4 bases, there was a span of 7 bases. CDR3 in amino acids: CSASRGNQPQHF. CDR3 coding DNA: TGCAGTGCTAGTAGGGGAAATCAGCCCCAGCATTTT.

This clonotype came up many times. CDR3 nucleotides: TGTGCCAGCAGCCATGGATATCAGCCCCAGCATTTT. Protein sequence: CASSHGYQPQHF. The gene calls are TRBV3-1 and TRBJ1-5; D gene ambiguous. Trimming took off 3 bases at V and 5 bases at J, with 5 bases between the two ends. The CDR3 is 12 amino acids. Germline CDR1 and CDR2: LGHDT and YNNKEL (reference sequence).

This clonotype showed up many times. V is TRBV20-1 and J is TRBJ2-3; D gene ambiguous. The CDR3 consists of 13 residues. Germline V gene lookup returns CDR1 DFQATT and CDR2 SNEGSKA (reference sequence). The V end lost 2 bases, the J end lost 4 bases, and 10 bases lay between the germline ends. For the CDR3, the DNA is TGCAGTGCTAGATGGCCATTCGCAGATACGCAGTATTTT. This sequence encodes CSARWPFADTQYF.

This clonotype was seen ten or more times. The chain joins TRBV6-6 to TRBJ1-3; the D is unclear. The germline V gene has CDR1 MNHNY and CDR2 SVGAGI (reference sequence). V lost 2 bases, J lost 4 bases, and 9 bases lay in between. This CDR3 is 14 amino acids long. In DNA, the CDR3 is TGTGCCAGCAGTTACGCCGAGGGAGGAAACACCATATATTTT. The encoded protein is CASSYAEGGNTIYF.

This clonotype appeared many times. The chain joins TRBV15 to TRBJ1-2; possible D gene TRBD1, 5 bases. CDR1 is LNHNV and CDR2 is YYDKDF in the germline V gene (reference sequence). V was cut by 5 bases and J by 3 bases, with 16 bases left in between. The CDR3 is made up of 15 amino acids. The CDR3 protein is CATSVSWRGDYGYTF. CDR3 nucleotides: TGTGCCACCAGCGTATCTTGGAGGGGCGACTATGGCTACACCTTC.